This T cell receptor (beta chain) was found in a study of circulating CD8 cells and anti-PD-1 response in melanoma. Study-wide context: Nivolumab was given intravenously at 3 mg/kg every 2 weeks. Anti-PD-1 was first-line therapy for about 55% of the 13 patients. Points from the study as a whole: Diversity ranked highest in DNEG and lowest in TIGIT subsets. Under 8% of TRB clonotypes were shared between subsets at M1.

Four subsets defined by PD-1 and/or TIGIT were sorted from live CD3+CD8+TCRalphabeta+ cells. Each library started from approximately 15 ng of total RNA using the QIAseq Immune Repertoire TCR panel. TCRdb itself ran the reads through MiXCR, one entry per CDR3 protein. The sample records 870 or so distinct CDR3 sequences, 5.5% to 7% being singletons. This clonotype is deemed medium-sized. The antigen is not known. The origin of this receptor is a human donor with melanoma. Sequences were derived from CD8+ T cells from PBMCs, sampled at baseline or after one month of anti-PD-1 therapy (not recorded which).

The CDR3 here is CSVGTSGYEQYF. The CDR3 region has the DNA TGCAGCGTTGGGACTAGCGGCTACGAGCAGTACTTC. The chain has TRBV29-1 and TRBJ2-7, with TRBD2 matching 10 bases. The germline CDR1 and CDR2 sequences are SQVTM and ANQGSEA. The junction had 0 bases not matched to a gene; V was cut back by 4 bases and J by 3 bases. This CDR3 contains 12 residues.